The rows below give T cell receptor beta chains drawn from one sample of a study of a mutant IDH1 vaccine in newly diagnosed glioma. The assay was immunoSEQ multiplex PCR, and TCRdb's table has in-frame clones only and misses some. The sample has 25,000 to 30,000 clones; around 76% are singletons. For these TCRs, the target antigens are not known. This material consisted of PBMCs, taken from a glioma patient whose treatment included an IDH1 peptide vaccine. The receptors derive from a man between 50 and 59 years old with glioma. Each CDR3 is given with its conserved first and last residue. The D gene is left open where the match is weak. Part of the rows lack a size; the others show once, few, many or a class for expanded clones.

.	few	TRBJ1-1	TRBV9	CASSVVSGSTEAFF	TGTGCCAGCAGCGTCGTCTCAGGGAGTACTGAAGCTTTCTTT
.	.	TRBJ1-5	TRBV28	CASKVSSSNQPQHF	TGTGCCAGCAAGGTCTCCTCCTCCAATCAGCCCCAGCATTTT
TRBD1	.	TRBJ1-1	TRBV28	CASSETGENTEAFF	TGTGCCAGCAGTGAGACAGGGGAGAACACTGAAGCTTTCTTT
.	.	TRBJ1-4	TRBV7-9	CASSFPGVNEKLFF	TGTGCCAGCAGCTTCCCGGGAGTTAATGAAAAACTGTTTTTT
.	once	TRBJ2-3	TRBV6-5	CASSQLSTDTQYF	TGTGCCAGCAGCCAGCTTAGCACAGATACGCAGTATTTT
.	once	TRBJ2-5	TRBV10-3	CASSSPQYQETQYF	TGTGCCAGCTCTAGCCCCCAGTACCAAGAGACCCAGTACTTC
.	.	TRBJ1-1	TRBV29-1	CSAGQGETEAFF	TGCAGCGCGGGACAAGGTGAAACTGAAGCTTTCTTT
.	.	TRBJ1-2	TRBV7-2	CASSSRGSYGYTF	TGTGCCAGCAGCTCGAGAGGGTCCTATGGCTACACCTTC
TRBD1	.	TRBJ1-1	TRBV6-5	CASSGQAVTEAFF	TGTGCCAGCAGCGGACAGGCGGTCACTGAAGCTTTCTTT
.	.	TRBJ2-7	TRBV11-2	CASSLGSVYLDYEQYF	TGTGCCAGCAGCTTAGGGTCCGTATATTTAGACTACGAGCAGTACTTC
.	.	TRBJ1-6	TRBV30	CAWSAGTPTNSPLHF	TGTGCCTGGAGTGCGGGGACCCCAACCAATTCACCCCTCCACTTT
TRBD1	.	TRBJ1-3	TRBV10-3	CAISGQGPGNTIYF	TGTGCCATCAGTGGACAGGGTCCGGGAAACACCATATATTTT
.	.	TRBJ1-1	TRBV11-3	CASGLDSSWTGYTEAFF	TGTGCCAGCGGATTGGACAGTTCCTGGACGGGATACACTGAAGCTTTCTTT
.	.	TRBJ1-3	TRBV5-1	CASSLQPGWGGGNTIYF	TGCGCCAGCAGCTTGCAGCCCGGTTGGGGTGGTGGAAACACCATATATTTT